The sequence of this T cell receptor beta chain was determined in a study of cytomegalovirus exposure and HLA in healthy donors. Notes on the study in general: When the data were analyzed later, several of the most significant clusters appeared to be linked to common viral pathogens. An Asian-associated ancestry cluster reportedly showed fewer N-insertions than the approximately 660-donor mean in a later analysis.

Germline CDR1 SGHVS, CDR2 FQNEAQ. J was trimmed by 4 bases and V by 5 bases; bases with no gene match: 7. This CDR3 contains 15 residues. It was with 60 Vbeta and 13 Jbeta primers that the PCR ran. Assay used: immunoSEQ multiplex PCR; TCRdb lists only in-frame clones, some missing. The table includes some 98,000 clones, 80% to 90% detected once. About this clone: Its antigen is unidentified.

What was sequenced was PBMCs. This chain joins TRBV7-8 and TRBJ1-5; 8 bases map to TRBD1. The sequence derives from a man between 40 and 49 years old in good health and CMV-seronegative. CDR3 bases: TGTGCCAGCAGCCCAGGACAGGGCCGGAATCAGCCCCAGCATTTT. Residues: CASSPGQGRNQPQHF. The entire variable domain, with the rest obtained from reference TRBV7-8 and TRBJ1-5, is as follows: GAGVSQSPRYKVAKRGQDVALRCDPISGHVSLFWYQQALGQGPEFLTYFQNEAQLDKSGLPSDRFFAERPEGSVSTLKIQRTQQEDSAVYLCASSPGQGRNQPQHFGDGTRLSIL.